This TCR beta chain was profiled in a study of blood T cell repertoires in COVID-19. This CDR3 contains 16 residues. With V trimmed by 1 base and J by 3 bases, 9 bases remained unmatched. Germline CDR1 and CDR2: MGHRA and YSYEKL. The authors' processing: Amplification with reference gene primers provided the estimates of nucleated cell counts. Sequencing was performed with immunoSEQ multiplex PCR; in TCRdb, only in-frame clones are kept and a portion is missing. That table furnishes V, J and clone size, whereas the DNA furnished D and trimming. The sample holds about 90,000 clones, approximately 89% seen once.

Material: peripheral blood. This chain uses TRBV4-1 with TRBJ2-7; 7 nucleotides agree with TRBD1. This receptor was taken from a human donor with active COVID-19. The donor label of this sample is uncertain. CDR3 region: CASSQATRDRDYEQYF. The CDR3 coding sequence is TGCGCCAGCAGCCAAGCTACCCGGGACAGAGACTACGAGCAGTACTTC.